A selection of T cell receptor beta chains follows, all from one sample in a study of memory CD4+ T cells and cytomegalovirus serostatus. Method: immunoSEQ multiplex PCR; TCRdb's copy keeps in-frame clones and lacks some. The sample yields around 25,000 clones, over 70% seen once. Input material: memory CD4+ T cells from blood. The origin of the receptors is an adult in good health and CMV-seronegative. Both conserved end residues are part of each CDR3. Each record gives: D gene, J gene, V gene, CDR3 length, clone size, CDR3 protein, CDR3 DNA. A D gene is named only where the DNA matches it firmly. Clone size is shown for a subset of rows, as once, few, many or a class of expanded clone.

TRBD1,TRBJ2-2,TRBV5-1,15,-,CASSSRGLNTGELFF,TGCGCCAGCAGCTCGAGGGGGCTGAACACCGGGGAGCTGTTTTTT
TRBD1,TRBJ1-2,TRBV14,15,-,CASSQAGTGIYGYTF,TGTGCCAGCAGCCAAGCAGGGACAGGGATTTATGGCTACACCTTC
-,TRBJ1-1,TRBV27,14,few,CASSFSVQAGEAFF,TGTGCCAGCAGTTTTTCGGTCCAGGCGGGAGAAGCTTTCTTT
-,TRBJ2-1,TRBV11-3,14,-,CASSLDPTVNEQFF,TGTGCCAGCAGCTTAGATCCGACTGTCAATGAGCAGTTCTTC
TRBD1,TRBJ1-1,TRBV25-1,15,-,CASSDGRGLGSEAFF,TGTGCCAGCAGTGATGGCAGGGGGCTTGGTTCTGAAGCTTTCTTT
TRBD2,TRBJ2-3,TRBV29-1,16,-,CSVEDPSGSNTDTQYF,TGCAGCGTTGAAGATCCTAGCGGGAGCAACACAGATACGCAGTATTTT
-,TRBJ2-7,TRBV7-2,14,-,CASSLASRQNEQYF,TGTGCCAGCAGCTTAGCGTCACGCCAAAACGAGCAGTACTTC
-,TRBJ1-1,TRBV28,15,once,CASSPQGQGNTEAFF,TGTGCCAGCAGCCCGCAGGGGCAGGGTAACACTGAAGCTTTCTTT
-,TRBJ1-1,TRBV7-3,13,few,CASSSRSNTEAFF,TGTGCCAGCAGTTCTAGGTCGAACACTGAAGCTTTCTTT
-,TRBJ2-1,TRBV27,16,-,CASSLGQLSSYNEQFF,TGTGCCAGCAGTTTAGGACAGCTGAGCTCCTACAATGAGCAGTTCTTC
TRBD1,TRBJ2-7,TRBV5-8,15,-,CASSQGQKTSYEQYF,TGTGCCAGCAGCCAGGGACAGAAGACGTCCTACGAGCAGTACTTC
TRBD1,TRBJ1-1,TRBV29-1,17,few,CSGRRERTGSVNTEAFF,TGCAGCGGTAGGCGGGAACGGACAGGTAGTGTGAACACTGAAGCTTTCTTT
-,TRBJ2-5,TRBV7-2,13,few,CASSYQGEETQYF,TGTGCCAGCAGCTACCAGGGAGAAGAGACCCAGTACTTC
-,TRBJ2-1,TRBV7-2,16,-,CASSPSGILSYNEQFF,TGTGCCAGCAGCCCCAGTGGGATACTATCCTACAATGAGCAGTTCTTC
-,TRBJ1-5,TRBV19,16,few,CASSIRGGATYQPQHF,TGTGCCAGTAGTATTCGAGGAGGAGCAACTTATCAGCCCCAGCATTTT
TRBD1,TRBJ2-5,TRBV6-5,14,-,CASSLQGGQETQYF,TGTGCCAGCAGTCTACAGGGGGGCCAAGAGACCCAGTACTTC
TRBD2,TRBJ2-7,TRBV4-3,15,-,CASSQEGAGGYEQYF,TGCGCCAGCAGCCAAGAAGGAGCGGGAGGCTACGAGCAGTACTTC
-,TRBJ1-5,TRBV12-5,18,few,CASGLGQGGATFNQPQHF,TGTGCTAGTGGTTTGGGCCAAGGGGGGGCGACCTTTAATCAGCCCCAGCATTTT
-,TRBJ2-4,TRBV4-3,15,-,CASSQDRVAKNIQYF,TGCGCCAGCAGCCAAGATAGGGTAGCCAAAAACATTCAGTACTTC
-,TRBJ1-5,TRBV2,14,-,CASSVAGNGQPQHF,TGTGCCAGCAGCGTGGCTGGGAATGGTCAGCCCCAGCATTTT
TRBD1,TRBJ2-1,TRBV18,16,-,CASSLTPGQGRDEQFF,TGTGCCAGCTCCCTGACTCCGGGACAGGGGAGGGATGAGCAGTTCTTC
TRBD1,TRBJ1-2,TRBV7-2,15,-,CASSPMTGTNYGYTF,TGTGCCAGCAGCCCAATGACAGGGACTAACTATGGCTACACCTTC
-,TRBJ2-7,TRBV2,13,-,CASQGVGSHEQYF,TGTGCCAGCCAGGGAGTGGGGTCCCACGAGCAGTACTTC
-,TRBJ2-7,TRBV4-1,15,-,CASSQDITVTYEQYF,TGCGCCAGCAGCCAAGATATCACCGTTACCTACGAGCAGTACTTC
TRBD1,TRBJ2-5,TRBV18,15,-,CASSPFQGAGETQYF,TGTGCCAGCTCACCTTTTCAGGGGGCCGGGGAGACCCAGTACTTC
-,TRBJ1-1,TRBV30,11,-,CAWSVVTEAFF,TGTGCCTGGAGTGTAGTCACTGAAGCTTTCTTT
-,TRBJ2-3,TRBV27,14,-,CASSDGQNTDTQYF,TGTGCCAGCAGTGATGGACAAAACACAGATACGCAGTATTTT
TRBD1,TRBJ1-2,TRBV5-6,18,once,CASSSITRWDSRDYGYTF,TGTGCCAGCAGCTCGATAACCAGATGGGACAGCAGAGACTATGGCTACACCTTC
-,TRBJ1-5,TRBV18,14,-,CASSPGRGNQPQHF,TGTGCCAGCTCACCTGGGAGGGGCAATCAGCCCCAGCATTTT
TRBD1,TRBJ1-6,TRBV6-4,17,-,CASSPPGTGNANSPLHF,TGTGCCAGCAGTCCACCCGGGACAGGGAACGCTAATTCACCCCTCCACTTT
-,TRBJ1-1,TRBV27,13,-,CASRWGRNTEAFF,TGTGCCAGCAGATGGGGCCGGAACACTGAAGCTTTCTTT
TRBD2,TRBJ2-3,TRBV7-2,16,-,CASSFAAGGEADTQYF,TGTGCCAGCAGCTTCGCCGCGGGGGGAGAGGCAGATACGCAGTATTTT
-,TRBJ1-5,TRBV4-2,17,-,CASSQETGRDSNQPQHF,TGTGCCAGCAGCCAAGAAACGGGCAGGGATAGCAATCAGCCCCAGCATTTT
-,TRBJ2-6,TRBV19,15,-,CASSGASSGANVLTF,TGTGCCAGTAGTGGTGCCTCCTCTGGGGCCAACGTCCTGACTTTC
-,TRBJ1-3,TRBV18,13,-,CASSPDFGNTIYF,TGTGCCAGCTCACCGGATTTTGGAAACACCATATATTTT